The following is a T cell receptor (beta chain) sequence with its context. Its antigen is unidentified. Selected positively for CCR7 and CD45RO-negative, naive CD8 cells excluded terminally differentiated effector memory CD45RA+ cells. Roughly 200 ng DNA, about 33,000 T cell genomes, went into each sorted-subset replicate PCR. Original data processing: ImmunoSEQ gave junction-only sequences without quality scores, so filtering differed. Produced via immunoSEQ multiplex PCR; TCRdb's table is partial and in-frame only. That table furnishes V, J and clone size, whereas the DNA furnished D and trimming. The data hold around 650,000 clones, with approximately 96% observed a single time. The record originates from a study of shared clonotypes between healthy human individuals. Study-wide background: Per donor, CD8 memory used one plate, CD8 naive used two, CD4 memory used three and CD4 naive used three. Points from the study as a whole: When naive CD4 clonotypes were compared across a few donors, about 4.8% were shared.

The sequence came from a woman in her 30s in good health. Sequencing input: naive CD8+ T cells sorted from blood.

For the CDR3, the DNA is TGTGCCAGCAGTGAATCGGTAGCGGGAGGCCCAACCTCGTCCCCCTCGAATGAGCAGTTCTTC. This translates into CASSESVAGGPTSSPSNEQFF. The genes are TRBV2 and TRBJ2-1; 10 bases align to TRBD2. CDR1 is SNHLY, CDR2 FYNNEI, per germline. The CDR3 spans 21 residues. V dropped 2 bases and J dropped 7; count of bases not matched to a gene: 23.